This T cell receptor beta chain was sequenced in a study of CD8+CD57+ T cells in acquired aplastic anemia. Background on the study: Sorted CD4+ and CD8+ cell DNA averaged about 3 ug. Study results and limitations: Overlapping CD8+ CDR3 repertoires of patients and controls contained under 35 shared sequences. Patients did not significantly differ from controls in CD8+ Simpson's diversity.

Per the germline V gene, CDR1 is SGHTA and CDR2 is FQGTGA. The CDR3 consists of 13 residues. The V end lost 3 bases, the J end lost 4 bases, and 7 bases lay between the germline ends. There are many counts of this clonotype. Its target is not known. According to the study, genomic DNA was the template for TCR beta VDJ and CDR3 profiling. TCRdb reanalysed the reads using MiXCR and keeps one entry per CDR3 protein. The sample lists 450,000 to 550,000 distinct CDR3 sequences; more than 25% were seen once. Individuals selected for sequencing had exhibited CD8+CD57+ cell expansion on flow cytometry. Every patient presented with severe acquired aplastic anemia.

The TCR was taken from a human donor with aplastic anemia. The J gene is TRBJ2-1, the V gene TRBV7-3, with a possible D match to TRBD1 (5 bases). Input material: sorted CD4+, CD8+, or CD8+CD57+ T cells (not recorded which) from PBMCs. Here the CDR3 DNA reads TGTGCCAGCAGCTTGAGACAGTACAATGAGCAGTTCTTC. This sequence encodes CASSLRQYNEQFF. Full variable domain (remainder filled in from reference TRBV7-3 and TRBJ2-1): GAGVSQTPSNKVTEKGKYVELRCDPISGHTALYWYRQSLGQGPEFLIYFQGTGAADDSGLPNDRFFAVRPEGSVSTLKIQRTERGDSAVYLCASSLRQYNEQFFGPGTRLTVL.